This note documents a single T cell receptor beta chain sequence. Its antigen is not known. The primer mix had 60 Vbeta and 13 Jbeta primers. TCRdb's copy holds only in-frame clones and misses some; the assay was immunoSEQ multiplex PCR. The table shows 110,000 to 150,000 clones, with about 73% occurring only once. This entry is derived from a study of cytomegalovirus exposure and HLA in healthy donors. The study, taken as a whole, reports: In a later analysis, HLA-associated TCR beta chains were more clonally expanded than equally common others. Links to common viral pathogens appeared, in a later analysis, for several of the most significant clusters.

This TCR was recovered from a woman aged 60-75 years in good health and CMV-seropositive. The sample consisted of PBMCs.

This CDR3 reads CASSVAQMETQYF. The CDR3 DNA reads as TGTGCCAGCAGCGTAGCTCAGATGGAGACCCAGTACTTC. This chain uses TRBV9 with TRBJ2-5, with unresolved D. Germline-derived CDR1 and CDR2 are SGDLS and YYNGEE. V was clipped by 0 bases and J by 5 bases, with 8 bases between them. The length of the CDR3 is 13 residues.